This is a list of T cell receptor beta chains from one sample in a study of metastatic and nonmetastatic thyroid tumors. TCRdb ran MiXCR on the PCR reads. The table includes roughly 15,000 clones, about 35% detected once. What was sequenced was tumor tissue. Every receptor here comes from a female donor with papillary thyroid cancer or a benign thyroid nodule (not recorded which). Some clones in this sample may be carry-over from other donors' samples. The CDR3 runs from the conserved cysteine through the conserved F or W. A D gene is named only where the DNA matches it firmly. The size of a clone is reported for some rows only, either as once, few or many, or as a class for expanded clones.

clone_size j_call v_call d_call cdr3_length cdr3_nt cdr3_aa
- TRBJ2-2 TRBV2 TRBD2 18 TGTGCCGGATTACGACTAGCGGGAGGGCACCAAGTCGCCGGGGAGCTGTTTTTT CAGLRLAGGHQVAGELFF
- TRBJ1-6 TRBV5-1 - 15 TGCGCCAGCAGCTTCGGATTTGGGGGAGATTCACCCCTCCACTTT CASSFGFGGDSPLHF
- TRBJ2-7 TRBV11-1 TRBD1 16 TGTGCCAGCAGCACCCCCGGGACAGGGGGGGCCTACGAGCAGTACTTC CASSTPGTGGAYEQYF
medium-sized TRBJ2-2 TRBV6-1 TRBD1 14 TGTGCCAGCAGTGAAGGACAGGGGGCCGGGGAGCTGTTTTTT CASSEGQGAGELFF
medium-sized TRBJ1-1 TRBV28 TRBD1 18 TGTGCCAGCAGGCCAGGACAGGCGGTGGGGAATATGAACACTGAAGCTTTCTTT CASRPGQAVGNMNTEAFF
medium-sized TRBJ1-4 TRBV30 - 12 TGTGCCTGGAGTGCTCTAAGGGAAAAACTGTTTTTT CAWSALREKLFF
medium-sized TRBJ1-1 TRBV27 - 13 TGTGCCAGCAGCGGCAGGGTGAACACTGAAGCTTTCTTT CASSGRVNTEAFF
few TRBJ2-7 TRBV6-1 TRBD2 15 TGTGCCAGCAGTGGGACTAGCGGGAGCTCCTACGAGCAGTACTTC CASSGTSGSSYEQYF
- TRBJ1-3 TRBV9 - 14 TGTGCCAGCAGCGTAGGAGGGACTGGAAACACCATATATTTT CASSVGGTGNTIYF
medium-sized TRBJ1-2 TRBV14 TRBD1 15 TGTGCCAGCAGCCAGAACAGGGGGCTGAAGGATGGCTACACCTTC CASSQNRGLKDGYTF
medium-sized TRBJ1-2 TRBV5-1 - 14 TGCGCCAGCAGCTTGGCCGGAAGTTCCTATGGCTACACCTTC CASSLAGSSYGYTF